These T cell receptor beta chains were read from a single sample in a study of cytomegalovirus exposure and HLA in healthy donors. TCRdb keeps only in-frame clones here, not all; method: immunoSEQ multiplex PCR. The sample yields roughly 180,000 clones, 82% seen once. The sequenced material came from PBMCs. The receptor set was obtained from a male donor in good health and CMV-seronegative. Each CDR3 is given with its conserved first and last residue.

J	V	CDR3
TRBJ2-3	TRBV25-1	CASSVRGTGGTDTQYF
TRBJ2-3	TRBV6-4	CASSGGLDTDTQYF
TRBJ2-2	TRBV11-2	CASSPTDRGGTGELFF
TRBJ1-3	TRBV19	CASSPRLRGASSGNTIYF
TRBJ1-1	TRBV28	CASSYRDRANTEAFF
TRBJ2-7	TRBV6-5	CASRPIRKGNEQYF
TRBJ2-7	TRBV10-3	CAISAGLAGGPVEQYF
TRBJ2-1	TRBV6-1	CASRPPSGRRDEQFF
TRBJ2-3	TRBV2	CASSEGYPPSADTQYF
TRBJ1-1	TRBV6-1	CASSTRTTEAFF
TRBJ1-6	TRBV2	CATKQEGSGSPLHF
TRBJ2-7	TRBV7-8	CASSRPGTGGSYEQYF
TRBJ2-7	TRBV6-1	CASSLDRGVLDEQYF
TRBJ1-2	TRBV6-6	CASSYGRDLYGYTF
TRBJ1-6	TRBV18	CASSPGQGLSPLHF
TRBJ2-2	TRBV6-6	CASSNRVPGELFF
TRBJ1-3	TRBV14	CASSQWDSFGNTIYF
TRBJ1-4	TRBV4-3	CASSLSGTTNEKLFF
TRBJ2-7	TRBV6-5	CASDRSYEQYF
TRBJ2-5	TRBV5-6	CASSHPSGPGGETQYF
TRBJ2-7	TRBV11-1	CASSRVNRENYEQYF
TRBJ1-3	TRBV2	CASSWLTGNTIYF
TRBJ2-7	TRBV6-1	CASRGGYEQYF
TRBJ2-1	TRBV11-1	CASPPRGEQFF
TRBJ2-7	TRBV6-6	CASSYSPSGSSYEQYF
TRBJ1-6	TRBV27	CASSLSLGGNSPLHF
TRBJ1-4	TRBV5-6	CASSPQGSGRGEKLFF
TRBJ2-1	TRBV5-1	CASSLGASGGHSSYNEQFF
TRBJ1-3	TRBV11-2	CASSFGRGGAGNTIYF
TRBJ1-1	TRBV7-2	CASSLPAGLRSPEAFF
TRBJ1-2	TRBV14	CASSQDRQDYGYTF
TRBJ2-3	TRBV18	CASSPPGGGITDTQYF
TRBJ2-7	TRBV7-8	CASSTLGGGYYEQYF
TRBJ1-2	TRBV7-9	CASSRSSGTGRIDYGYTF
TRBJ2-5	TRBV7-9	CASSFFSSGETQYF
TRBJ1-1	TRBV11-2	CASSLVRDRATEAFF
TRBJ2-5	TRBV6-6	CASSYSIAGGGGTQYF
TRBJ2-3	TRBV28	CASSRRLAGATIGTDTQYF
TRBJ1-2	TRBV9	CASSTGTGGADYGYTF
TRBJ2-3	TRBV6-4	CASSDRGYSTDTQYF
TRBJ1-1	TRBV11-3	CASSPRTGIEAFF
TRBJ2-7	TRBV7-2	CASSTRAGSPYEQYF
TRBJ1-6	TRBV7-9	CASSLGTGWNSPLHF
TRBJ2-1	TRBV6-1	CASRGDRGTYNEQFF
TRBJ2-1	TRBV2	CASNQDRGSYNEQFF
TRBJ1-4	TRBV5-4	CATGGGGDEKLFF
TRBJ1-6	TRBV2	CASIVDPGGYNSPLHF
TRBJ2-7	TRBV28	CASSLFSGGSYEQYF
TRBJ2-1	TRBV28	CASGTVAGNEQFF
TRBJ2-1	TRBV28	CASSPRLVFNEQFF
TRBJ2-7	TRBV7-6	CASSLGSQGGTYEQYF
TRBJ1-2	TRBV28	CASSLGQGRHYGYTF
TRBJ2-5	TRBV29-1	CSVEVTGQMYQETQYF
TRBJ2-1	TRBV10-1	CASSATTYNEQFF
TRBJ2-5	TRBV5-4	CASSSGGPGGDQYF